This passage covers 5 T cell receptor beta chains from one sample sequenced in a study of cytomegalovirus exposure and HLA in healthy donors. PCR primers comprised 60 Vbeta and 13 Jbeta primers. TCRdb's table, derived via immunoSEQ multiplex PCR, lists solely in-frame clones and lacks some. Of fewer than 250,000 clones in the sample, roughly 75% are singletons; the top ten hold under 5%. The sample comprised PBMCs. Receptors were obtained from a man aged 25-40 years in good health and CMV-seropositive.

This chain connects TRBV13 to TRBJ1-1, with D hard to call. V lost 7 bases to trimming and J lost 1 base, with 19 bases between them. Germline V CDR1 and CDR2: PRHDT, FYEKMQ (reference sequence). The length of the CDR3 is 16 residues. The CDR3 reads CASKEGGPGGNTEAFF. The CDR3 bases are TGTGCCAGCAAGGAGGGAGGTCCGGGCGGGAACACTGAAGCTTTCTTT. The entire variable domain, with the rest obtained from reference TRBV13 and TRBJ1-1, is as follows: AAGVIQSPRHLIKEKRETATLKCYPIPRHDTVYWYQQGPGQDPQFLISFYEKMQSDKGSIPDRFSAQQFSDYHSELNMSSLELGDSALYFCASKEGGPGGNTEAFFGQGTRLTVV.

In this sample, this clone turned up a few times. This chain uses TRBV6-1 with TRBJ1-6, with a weak D call TRBD1 (6 bases). Germline values: CDR1 MNHNS, CDR2 SASEGT. There are 14 residues in the CDR3. Trimming removed 5 bases from V and 9 bases from J, with 14 bases in between. CDR3 residues: CASSRGSRGSPLHF. The CDR3 DNA reads as TGTGCCAGCAGTCGCGGTAGCAGGGGTTCACCCCTCCACTTT.

This clone came up once. The chain employs TRBV7-3 and TRBJ1-1, with D possibly TRBD1 on 6 matching bases. CDR3 size: 19 residues. Trimming shortened V by 2 bases and J by 2 bases, and 24 bases separated the two germline ends. In germline, CDR1 is SGHTA, CDR2 FQGTGA. The CDR3 bases are TGTGCCAGCAGCTTACGGCCACCGGCCACCGGGACACCTAACACTGAAGCTTTCTTT. Translating it yields CASSLRPPATGTPNTEAFF.

This clone was counted a single time. The V and J genes are TRBV19 and TRBJ1-5; no reliable D call. V was cut by 0 bases and J by 6 bases, with 12 bases left in between. Germline lookup yields CDR1 LNHDA and CDR2 SQIVND (reference sequence). The CDR3 covers 15 residues. The CDR3 nucleotides read TGTGCCAGTAGTATAGATCTAGGAGGGCGTCAGCCCCAGCATTTT. It yields the protein CASSIDLGGRQPQHF.

As DNA, the CDR3 is TGTGCCAGCAGCCAGACAGGGAGTAGCACAGATACGCAGTATTTT. It specifies CASSQTGSSTDTQYF. This chain joins TRBV7-3 and TRBJ2-3; 7 bases map to TRBD1. Germline values: CDR1 SGHTA, CDR2 FQGTGA. V lost 5 bases to trimming and J lost 0 bases; unmatched junction nucleotides: 5. This CDR3 contains 15 residues.